Listed below are T cell receptor beta chains from one sample, sequenced in a study of molecular identifiers for immune sequencing clone quantification. TCRdb ran MiXCR on the PCR reads and lists one entry per CDR3 protein. The table lists tens of thousands of distinct CDR3 sequences, 19% of them singletons, with about 1.3% in the top ten. The sequenced sample was naive CD8+ T cells from blood, with Jurkat cell RNA spiked in. The receptors shown here come from a human donor in good health. Some libraries in this study had Jurkat cell RNA spiked in. The CDR3 runs from the conserved cysteine through the conserved F or W. The order of the fields is D gene, clone size, J gene, V gene, CDR3 DNA, CDR3 protein. The D gene is left open where the match is weak. Not every row has a clone size; where given, it reads once, few, many or a size class.

NA NA TRBJ2-2 TRBV19 TGTGCCAGTAGTCAGACTCGTACCGGGGAGCTGTCTTTT CASSQTRTGELSF
TRBD1 many TRBJ2-5 TRBV5-4 TGTGCCAGCAGCTTCTCTTCCGGGACAGCCCAAGAGACCCAGTACTTC CASSFSSGTAQETQYF
NA NA TRBJ2-7 TRBV6-2/TRBV6-3 TGTGCCAGCAGTTACTCCCAGCTAGAAACCTACGAGCAGTACTTC CASSYSQLETYEQYF
TRBD2 many TRBJ2-3 TRBV27 TGTGCCAGCATGTCCGTAGCGGGAGTAATGTGGGGAGATACGCAGTATTTT CASMSVAGVMWGDTQYF
TRBD1 many TRBJ2-5 TRBV6-1 TGTGCCAGCAGTGAAGCAGGGGGCACCGGGGAGACCCAGTACTTC CASSEAGGTGETQYF
NA many TRBJ1-1 TRBV27 TGTGCCAGCAGAAGTCTGAACACTGAAGCTTTCTTT CASRSLNTEAFF
NA many TRBJ2-5 TRBV6-2/TRBV6-3 TGTGCCAGCAGTCGACTACACCAAGAGACCCAGTACTTC CASSRLHQETQYF
NA many TRBJ2-7 TRBV24-1 TGTGCCACCGACCGGCAGTTTCACTACGAGCAGTACTTC CATDRQFHYEQYF
TRBD1 many TRBJ2-6 TRBV9 TGTGCCAGCAGCGGGACAGGGCGGCCTGGGGCCAACGTCCTGACTTTC CASSGTGRPGANVLTF
TRBD1 NA TRBJ1-2 TRBV9 TGTGCCAGCAGCGACACAGGGGGTAATGGCTACACCTTC CASSDTGGNGYTF
NA few TRBJ1-1 TRBV7-6 TGTGCCAGCGGGGGGCGAGGCACTGAAGCTTTCTTT CASGGRGTEAFF
TRBD2 NA TRBJ2-3 TRBV4-1 TGCGCCAGCAGCGAAATTGGTGTTAGCGGGCCTAGCGCAGATACGCAGTATTTT CASSEIGVSGPSADTQYF
NA many TRBJ2-1 TRBV7-9 TGTGCCAGCAACCCCAGTGGTTTTTCCTACAATGAGCAGTTCTTC CASNPSGFSYNEQFF
NA NA TRBJ1-4 TRBV5-1 TGCGCCAGCAGCTCGGACAGAGTAAATGAAAAACTGTTTTTT CASSSDRVNEKLFF
NA few TRBJ2-2 TRBV6-5 TGTGCCAGCAGTTACAAATTGCAGGTCGGGGAGCTGTTTTTT CASSYKLQVGELFF
TRBD2 many TRBJ2-3 TRBV7-3 TGTGCCAGCAGCCCACTCCCCGTCCCGAGGGCTAGCGGGAGGGACGAGGAAGCAGATACGCAGTATTTT CASSPLPVPRASGRDEEADTQYF
NA NA TRBJ1-1 TRBV7-2 TGTGCCAGCAGCACCTTCAGGGGTGCGAACACTGAAGCTTTCTTT CASSTFRGANTEAFF
NA many TRBJ2-7 TRBV13 TGTGCCAGCAGCTTAGGCCGGTTGAGTCCCCACGAGCAGTACTTC CASSLGRLSPHEQYF
NA many TRBJ1-1 TRBV7-8 TGTGCCAGCAGCTTTTTGATCACTGAAGCTTTCTTT CASSFLITEAFF
NA many TRBJ2-7 TRBV4-1 TGCGCCAGCAGCCAAGGTCAGGGGTCCTACGAGCAGTACTTC CASSQGQGSYEQYF
TRBD2 many TRBJ2-7 TRBV28 TGTGCCAGCAGTCCGGGGACTAGCGTCTTCCCCGAGCAGTACTTC CASSPGTSVFPEQYF
TRBD1 NA TRBJ2-1 TRBV3-1 TGTGCCAGCAGCCAATTGGCCGGGGCAGGGGGTTACAATGAGCAGTTCTTC CASSQLAGAGGYNEQFF
TRBD1 many TRBJ2-3 TRBV24-1 TGTGCCACCAGGACAGGGTATGCAGATACGCAGTATTTT CATRTGYADTQYF
NA many TRBJ1-2 TRBV28 TGTGCCAGCAGTTTATCTATACAGGACGCACACTATGGCTACACCTTC CASSLSIQDAHYGYTF
NA NA TRBJ1-2 TRBV10-2 TGCGCCAGCAGTGACCCTAAGATTGAGACAGACCCTTTAAACTTAGGCTACACCTTC CASSDPKIETDPLNLGYTF
NA many TRBJ1-4 TRBV5-1 TGCGCCAGCAGCCTAGAATTGGATGAAAAACTGTTTTTT CASSLELDEKLFF
TRBD2 NA TRBJ2-7 TRBV2 TGTGCCAGCAGCCTACTAGCGGGAGAGTACGAGCAGTACTTC CASSLLAGEYEQYF
NA many TRBJ2-3 TRBV7-6 TGTGCCAGCAGCTCGACCCTACCGGGGCCAGCAGGGGCAGATACGCAGTATTTT CASSSTLPGPAGADTQYF
NA many TRBJ1-1 TRBV10-3 TGTGCCATCAGTGATCCCCAAGGTGTATCTGGCACTGAAGCTTTCTTT CAISDPQGVSGTEAFF
NA few TRBJ2-5 TRBV12-3/TRBV12-4 TGTGCCAGCAGCCCAGGGTGGGAGACCCAGTACTTC CASSPGWETQYF
NA few TRBJ2-2 TRBV6-1 TGTGCCAGCAGTGGTGGGGGGTATACCGGGGAGCTGTTTTTT CASSGGGYTGELFF
NA NA TRBJ2-1 TRBV7-2 TGTGCCAGCATCTCCTCCTACAATGAGCAGTTCTTC CASISSYNEQFF
NA many TRBJ2-7 TRBV7-9 TGTGCCAGCATGGAGATACTCCTTGGCGAGCAGTACTTC CASMEILLGEQYF
NA NA TRBJ2-3 TRBV3-1 TGTGCCAGCAGGTTAACAGATACGCAGTATTTT CASRLTDTQYF
NA NA TRBJ2-5 TRBV4-1 TGCGCCAGCAGCCAAGATCGGGGTAGATCTGAGACCCAGTACTTC CASSQDRGRSETQYF
TRBD2 NA TRBJ2-3 TRBV7-9 TGTGCCAGCAGCAATAGCGGGGGCACAGATACGCAGTATTTT CASSNSGGTDTQYF
TRBD1 many TRBJ1-5 TRBV28 TGTGCCAGCAGTGGACCCGGGACAGGGGGTGTCGGTCAGCCCCAGCATTTT CASSGPGTGGVGQPQHF
TRBD2 once TRBJ2-3 TRBV28 TGTGCCAGCAGTTTAACTAGCGGAGACCTTAGCACAGATACGCAGTATTTT CASSLTSGDLSTDTQYF
NA few TRBJ1-5 TRBV27 TGTGCCAGCAGTTTAGGCACCAGCAATCAGCCCCAGCATTTT CASSLGTSNQPQHF
NA many TRBJ1-4 TRBV28 TGTGCCAGCAGCTCCCCGGAGGGGGTTAATGAAAAACTGTTTTTT CASSSPEGVNEKLFF
NA many TRBJ2-5 TRBV29-1 TGCAGCGTTGACAGGGTTGAAGAGACCCAGTACTTC CSVDRVEETQYF
NA few TRBJ2-1 TRBV29-1 TGCAGCGTGCGGAGGGTTGAGGGGTTACTTAATGAGCAGTTCTTC CSVRRVEGLLNEQFF